Presented here are 10 T cell receptor beta chains from one specimen sequenced in a study of PD-1 blockade in mismatch repair-deficient tumors. Profiling relied on immunoSEQ multiplex PCR, and the TCRdb table lists in-frame clones only, not all of them. The sample has under 50,000 clones, approximately 80% seen once; the top ten hold roughly 3%. The sequences come from PBMCs, collected before pembrolizumab treatment. The receptors originated from an adult with mismatch repair-deficient cancer.

The chain couples TRBV4-1 to TRBJ2-5; 7 nucleotides agree with TRBD2. The CDR3 is 16 amino acids. The ends lost 1 base at V and 6 bases at J; junction bases unmatched: 11. Germline V gene data show CDR1 as MGHRA and CDR2 as YSYEKL. The CDR3 DNA follows: TGCGCCAGCAGCCAAGTTGGCTCGGCGGGAGCGCAGACCCAGTACTTC. This gives the protein CASSQVGSAGAQTQYF.

The rearrangement joins TRBV4-3 to TRBJ1-4; D remains unclear. V lost 1 base and J lost 4, with 7 bases in between. The CDR3 covers 14 residues. CDR1 is LGHNA and CDR2 is YSLEER in the germline V gene. CDR3 residues: CASSQVIYNEKLFF. The CDR3 DNA sequence: TGCGCCAGCAGCCAAGTTATCTATAATGAAAAACTGTTTTTT.

CDR3 DNA: TGTGCCAGCAGTGCCTCGCTAGCGTTCGGGGAGCTGTTTTTT. As protein: CASSASLAFGELFF. V gene TRBV28 combines with J gene TRBJ2-2; TRBD2 is a possible D gene (6 bases). V was trimmed by 5 bases and J by 7 bases, leaving 14 bases between them. The CDR3 extends over 14 amino acids. Germline V gene lookup returns CDR1 MDHEN and CDR2 SYDVKM.

This rearrangement joins TRBV30 to TRBJ1-1; D is unclear. V was clipped by 8 bases and J by 0 bases, with 13 bases between them. The CDR3 is made up of 13 amino acids. Germline V gene sequence: CDR1 GTSNPN, CDR2 SVGIG (reference sequence). The CDR3 protein is CAGSRRVNTEAFF. Here the CDR3 DNA reads TGTGCCGGGTCGAGGAGGGTGAACACTGAAGCTTTCTTT.

This chain links TRBV9 with TRBJ2-7, with TRBD2 matching 8 bases. The CDR3 has 17 amino acids. Per the germline V gene, CDR1 is SGDLS and CDR2 is YYNGEE. V lost 0 bases to trimming and J lost 0 bases; unmatched junction nucleotides: 8. DNA for the CDR3: TGTGCCAGCAGCGTAGATCCCGGGGGGGACTACTCCTACGAGCAGTACTTC. Translation gives CASSVDPGGDYSYEQYF.

The CDR3 DNA reads TGTGCCAGCAGCTTAGGTGGGAATAGCGGGAGGGCCGGAGAGACCCAGTACTTC. The encoded protein is CASSLGGNSGRAGETQYF. The V call is TRBV5-4, the J call TRBJ2-5, with TRBD2 matching over 11 bases. There are 18 residues in the CDR3. Germline-derived CDR1 and CDR2 are SGHNT and YYREEE (reference sequence). V lost 2 bases to trimming and J lost 4 bases; unmatched junction nucleotides: 13.

The rearrangement joins TRBV30 to TRBJ2-2; 12 bases are shared with TRBD2. Trimming took 3 bases from V and 3 from J; bases not matched to a gene: 5. Germline CDR1 GTSNPN, CDR2 SVGIG (reference sequence). The CDR3 extends over 16 amino acids. In DNA form, the CDR3 reads TGTGCCTGGAGCCAACTAGCGGGAGGAGACACCGGGGAGCTGTTTTTT. Translation: CAWSQLAGGDTGELFF.

CDR3 sequence reads: CASRQTGDNQPQHF. The CDR3 nucleotides are TGTGCCAGCAGACAGACAGGGGACAATCAGCCCCAGCATTTT. V is TRBV6-5 and J is TRBJ1-5; 8 bases agree with TRBD1. CDR3 size: 14 residues. Trimming removed 6 bases from V and 3 bases from J; junction bases left unmatched: 4. The germline V gene encodes CDR1 MNHEY and CDR2 SVGAGI.

This sequence joins TRBV19 and TRBJ1-2, with 7 bases that match TRBD1. The CDR3 sequence is 13 residues long. V shed 10 bases, J shed 2 bases, and the junction held 7 bases outside the gene matches. Germline CDR1 and CDR2: LNHDA and SQIVND (reference sequence). This CDR3 is CATQGTANYGYTF. The CDR3 DNA sequence: TGTGCCACCCAAGGGACAGCCAACTATGGCTACACCTTC.

This clone was counted between two and nine times. One end of the junction is discordant with germline, which a read error may explain. J is TRBJ2-2 and V is TRBV7-7; possibly TRBD1 or TRBD2 for D (5 bases each). CDR1 SSHAT and CDR2 FNYEAQ come from the germline V gene (reference sequence). This CDR3 spans 14 amino acids. CDR3 sequence: CASSTAGSTGELFF. The CDR3 DNA reads as TGTGCTAGCAGTACCGCAGGGAGCACCGGGGAGCTGTTTTTT.